The 21 T cell receptor beta chains in this list originate from one sample, sequenced in a study of cytomegalovirus exposure and HLA in healthy donors. The PCR had 60 Vbeta and 13 Jbeta primers. Repertoires were generated with immunoSEQ multiplex PCR, while TCRdb's copy carries only in-frame clones and drops some. The repertoire holds about 200,000 clones, with 70% to 80% as singletons. Sequencing was performed on PBMCs. The origin of the receptors is a man younger than 45 in good health and CMV-seronegative.

The chain recombines TRBV2 with TRBJ2-7; a weak D match, TRBD1 (6 bases). There are 12 residues in the CDR3. CDR1 SNHLY and CDR2 FYNNEI come from the germline V gene. With 10 bases removed from V and 4 bases from J, the gap between germline ends came to 14 bases. In DNA form, the CDR3 reads TGTGCCACTGAGACAGGAGAATACGAGCAGTACTTC. Encoded protein: CATETGEYEQYF. Together with reference TRBV2 and TRBJ2-7, the CDR3 gives the full variable domain: EPEVTQTPSHQVTQMGQEVILRCVPISNHLYFYWYRQILGQKVEFLVSFYNNEISEKSEIFDDQFSVERPDGSNFTLKIRSTKLEDSAMYFCATETGEYEQYFGPGTRLTVT.

The chain combines TRBV2 with TRBJ2-2; TRBD2 might be the D (6 bases). Germline CDR1 SNHLY, CDR2 FYNNEI. This CDR3 region has 16 residues. Between the trimmed V and J ends, which lost 4 bases and 3 bases, there was a span of 15 bases. The CDR3 reads CASSAQGRRDTGELFF. CDR3 coding DNA: TGTGCCAGCAGTGCGCAGGGCAGGAGGGACACCGGGGAGCTGTTTTTT.

The rearrangement uses TRBV5-1 and TRBJ1-3; D is undetermined. V was pared by 4 bases and J by 6 bases, with 11 bases between. This CDR3 is built from 13 residues. Germline V gene data show CDR1 as SGHRS and CDR2 as YFSETQ. The CDR3 nucleotides are TGCGCCAGCAGCCTCACCGGGGAAAACACCATATATTTT. It is translated as CASSLTGENTIYF.

This clone was counted between two and nine times. This rearrangement joins TRBV2 to TRBJ2-5, with D possibly matching TRBD2 (6 bases). TRBJ2-7 explains the end of the DNA better; the J call may be wrong. Looked up from germline, CDR1 is SNHLY and CDR2 is FYNNEI. The CDR3 is made up of 14 amino acids. For the CDR3, the DNA is TGTGCCACCCAAGGGACTTCCACCACCTACGAGCAGTACTTC. Amino acid sequence: CATQGTSTTYEQYF.

To note about this clone: Other DNA sequences within the sample encode an identical CDR3. V and J are TRBV9 and TRBJ1-6, with unresolved D. Germline V gene lookup returns CDR1 SGDLS and CDR2 YYNGEE. The CDR3 runs 12 residues. V was trimmed by 3 bases and J by 10 bases, leaving 8 bases between them. This CDR3 reads CASSGSGSPLHF. CDR3 nucleotides: TGTGCCAGCAGCGGGAGTGGGTCACCCCTCCACTTT. Drawing the rest from reference TRBV9 and TRBJ1-6, the complete variable domain is DSGVTQTPKHLITATGQRVTLRCSPRSGDLSVYWYQQSLDQGLQFLIQYYNGEERAKGNILERFSAQQFPDLHSELNLSSLELGDSALYFCASSGSGSPLHFGNGTRLTVT.

The genes are TRBV10-2 and TRBJ2-2; TRBD2 aligns across 10 bases. V lost 8 bases, J lost 6 bases, and 3 bases stayed unmatched. The germline V gene encodes CDR1 WSHSY and CDR2 SAAADI. The CDR3 has 13 amino acids. CDR3 region: CASLAGVSGELFF. DNA of the CDR3: TGCGCCAGCCTAGCGGGAGTCTCCGGGGAGCTGTTTTTT.

The chain recombines TRBV6-1 with TRBJ2-5; maybe TRBD1 (5 bases). TRBJ2-7 matches the DNA end more closely, so the J call is doubtful. The CDR3 runs 14 residues. CDR1 and CDR2 from the germline V gene are MNHNS and SASEGT. CDR3 bases: TGTGCCAGCACGGCACAGGCAGGCTCCTACGAGCAGTACTTC. It is translated as CASTAQAGSYEQYF.

The chain employs TRBV10-3 and TRBJ2-1, with TRBD2 identical over 9 bases. The CDR3 sequence is 14 residues long. Germline CDR1 reads ENHRY; CDR2 reads SYGVKD. The V segment lost 4 bases and the J segment 5 bases; nucleotides outside the gene matches: 3. This CDR3 reads CAISAAGGDNEQFF. In DNA, the CDR3 is TGTGCCATCAGTGCGGCGGGAGGGGACAATGAGCAGTTCTTC.

CDR3 residues: CASSLSGTGISPLYF. The CDR3 DNA reads as TGTGCCAGTAGTCTCTCCGGGACAGGGATCTCCCCTTTATATTTT. V and J are TRBV19 and TRBJ1-3; the match to TRBD1 covers 9 bases. The junction had 16 bases not matched to a gene; V was cut back by 5 bases and J by 14 bases. Germline CDR1 reads LNHDA; CDR2 reads SQIVND (reference sequence). The CDR3 is 15 amino acids.

This chain joins TRBV6-1 and TRBJ1-6; maybe TRBD1 (6 bases). Trimming took 2 bases from V and 0 from J, leaving 8 bases between them. There are 16 residues in the CDR3. The germline V gene has CDR1 MNHNS and CDR2 SASEGT. The CDR3 DNA follows: TGTGCCAGCAGTGAAAGGGGGAGCTCCTATAATTCACCCCTCCACTTT. This encodes CASSERGSSYNSPLHF.

This chain links TRBV7-9 with TRBJ1-2; D may be TRBD1 (5 bases). CDR1 is SEHNR, CDR2 FQNEAQ, per germline (reference sequence). Trimming left V 6 bases short and J 2 bases short, with 19 bases between. This CDR3 is 16 amino acids long. Here the CDR3 reads CASSPLSATVNYGYTF. CDR3 DNA: TGTGCCAGCAGTCCTTTATCCGCGACAGTGAACTATGGCTACACCTTC.

This clone was detected only a few times. The J gene is TRBJ2-5, the V gene TRBV21-1; TRBD2 is taken as the D call from the table, unchecked against the DNA. The J call is uncertain, as TRBJ2-7 better fits the DNA end. TRBV21-1 is noted as a pseudogene. The CDR3 runs 17 residues. The CDR3 sequence: CASSKDISALAPYEQYF. DNA for the CDR3: TGTGCCAGCAGCAAAGACATAAGTGCACTAGCGCCCTACGAGCAGTACTTC.

J is TRBJ2-7 and V is TRBV5-1; 9 nucleotides line up with TRBD2. The V gene end was trimmed by 0 bases and the J gene end by 2 bases; junction bases not matched to a gene: 3. Germline V gene data show CDR1 as SGHRS and CDR2 as YFSETQ. The CDR3 runs to 15 residues. CDR3 bases: TGCGCCAGCAGCTTGGGGACTAGCGAAGCCTACGAGCAGTACTTC. Amino acids: CASSLGTSEAYEQYF.

This clone was detected only a few times. V gene TRBV6-6 combines with J gene TRBJ2-1; 11 bases are shared with TRBD2. The CDR3 extends over 15 amino acids. J was trimmed by 8 bases and V by 7 bases; bases with no gene match: 10. The V gene's germline CDR1 is MNHNY and CDR2 SVGAGI (reference sequence). CDR3 sequence (DNA): TGTGCCAGCATCTTAACTAGCGGGAGTGGGTATGAGCAGTTCTTC. It yields the protein CASILTSGSGYEQFF.

The rearrangement links TRBV18 to TRBJ1-1, with TRBD1 identical over 8 bases. Losses at the gene ends were 2 bases for V and 1 base for J; bases not matched to a gene: 9. This CDR3 comprises 17 residues. Germline CDR1 is KGHSH and CDR2 is LQKENI. CDR3 amino acids: CASSPKGLGTGNTEAFF. The CDR3 bases are TGTGCCAGCTCACCAAAGGGGCTCGGGACAGGGAACACTGAAGCTTTCTTT.

The rearrangement uses TRBV10-2 and TRBJ2-3; D unclear. V lost 6 bases, J lost 2 bases, and 12 bases lay in between. Per germline, CDR1 WSHSY and CDR2 SAAADI. The CDR3 spans 14 residues. CDR3 region: CASRVSRNTDTQYF. The DNA of the CDR3 is TGCGCCAGCAGGGTTAGCCGGAACACAGATACGCAGTATTTT.

This chain links TRBV18 with TRBJ2-5; 8 positions agree with TRBD2. J was trimmed by 2 bases and V by 3 bases; bases with no gene match: 8. From germline, CDR1 is KGHSH and CDR2 LQKENI. The CDR3 runs 16 residues. In nucleotides, the CDR3 is TGTGCCAGCTCACCGACACTAGCGGAGAAACAAGAGACCCAGTACTTC. Translating gives CASSPTLAEKQETQYF. Looking up the rest from reference TRBV18 and TRBJ2-5 gives the full variable domain: NAGVMQNPRHLVRRRGQEARLRCSPMKGHSHVYWYRQLPEEGLKFMVYLQKENIIDESGMPKERFSAEFPKEGPSILRIQQVVRGDSAAYFCASSPTLAEKQETQYFGPGTRLLVL.

The chain combines TRBV6-1 with TRBJ2-1; 9 nucleotides match TRBD1. Germline-derived CDR1 and CDR2 are MNHNS and SASEGT. Trimming at V came to 6 bases and at J to 6 bases, leaving 6 bases not matched to a gene. This CDR3 comprises 14 residues. The CDR3 nucleotides read TGTGCCAGCAGGGGGGGACAGGGCGGCAATGAGCAGTTCTTC. Its protein product is CASRGGQGGNEQFF.

This clone was recorded a few times. The DNA of the CDR3 is TGCGCCAGCAGCCCGGGACTAGCGGGAGGAAGGGATACGCAGTATTTT. Its protein product is CASSPGLAGGRDTQYF. V and J are TRBV5-1 and TRBJ2-3; 15 bases match TRBD2. The junction had 6 bases not matched to a gene; V was cut back by 4 bases and J by 6 bases. Germline loops: CDR1 SGHRS, CDR2 YFSETQ. The CDR3 consists of 16 residues. Full variable domain (outside the CDR3, taken from reference TRBV5-1 and TRBJ2-3): KAGVTQTPRYLIKTRGQQVTLSCSPISGHRSVSWYQQTPGQGLQFLFEYFSETQRNKGNFPGRFSGRQFSNSRSEMNVSTLELGDSALYLCASSPGLAGGRDTQYFGPGTRLTVL.

CDR3: CASSWGGPSYNEQFF. In nucleotides, the CDR3 is TGTGCCAGCAGCTGGGGAGGGCCTTCCTACAATGAGCAGTTCTTC. The V and J genes are TRBV11-1 and TRBJ2-1, with TRBD2 identical over 7 bases. Germline values: CDR1 SGHAT, CDR2 FQDESV (reference sequence). This CDR3 is 15 amino acids long. V was clipped by 4 bases and J by 1 base; unmatched bases: 4.

The chain uses TRBV18 and TRBJ2-7, with TRBD1 matching over 9 bases. V gave up 3 bases and J gave up 8 bases; unmatched junction bases: 14. This CDR3 contains 16 residues. Germline CDR1 is KGHSH and CDR2 is LQKENI. Here the CDR3 DNA reads TGTGCCAGCTCACCGCAACTCGGGACAGGGCCCCTCCAGCAGTACTTC. Its protein is CASSPQLGTGPLQQYF.